The source of this TCR beta chain is a study of cytomegalovirus exposure and HLA in healthy donors. Study at large: Later analysis reported that the approximately 120 validation repertoires shared the platform of the roughly 700 first-cohort repertoires. Study-level results: TCR sequences were mostly rare, though some public TCRs occurred in many donors.

The data were produced by immunoSEQ multiplex PCR, yet TCRdb's version contains in-frame clones alone and is incomplete. The table includes about 200,000 clones, 84% detected once. The table lists this clone with a count of one. What it binds is not known. The TCR sequence derives from a woman in her thirties in good health and CMV-seropositive. Sequencing used PBMCs.

The CDR3 bases are TGTGCCAGCAGCCTAGGACTCCTCAACCGGACGAGCTCCTACAATGAGCAGTTCTTC. This sequence encodes CASSLGLLNRTSSYNEQFF. The chain combines TRBV14 with TRBJ2-1, with D possibly matching TRBD2 (5 bases). Trimming pared 4 bases from V and 0 bases from J, leaving 22 bases between. CDR3 size: 19 residues. Germline V gives CDR1 SGHDN, CDR2 FVKESK. Combining the CDR3 with reference TRBV14 and TRBJ2-1 gives the whole variable domain EAGVTQFPSHSVIEKGQTVTLRCDPISGHDNLYWYRRVMGKEIKFLLHFVKESKQDESGMPNNRFLAERTGGTYSTLKVQPAELEDSGVYFCASSLGLLNRTSSYNEQFFGPGTRLTVL.